A single sample is the source of the 18 T cell receptor beta chains below, sequenced in a study of identifying expanded T cells in peripheral blood. Profiled with immunoSEQ multiplex PCR; TCRdb holds only in-frame clones, not every one. Of 100,000 to 110,000 clones listed, 88% are singletons. Sequenced material: blood. Receptors were obtained from a person aged 18 to 75 in good health.

The DNA for the CDR3 is TGTGCCAGCAGCCCCTATGGTGACGATTATGGCTACACCTTC. Protein sequence: CASSPYGDDYGYTF. The V gene is TRBV7-6, the J gene TRBJ1-2, with unresolved D. The CDR3 extends over 14 amino acids. V lost 5 bases and J lost 5, with 15 bases in between. The germline CDR1 and CDR2 sequences are SGHVS and FNYEAQ. The variable domain in full, with the rest retrieved from reference TRBV7-6 and TRBJ1-2, is GAGVSQSPRYKVTKRGQDVALRCDPISGHVSLYWYRQALGQGPEFLTYFNYEAQQDKSGLPNDRFSAERPEGSISTLTIQRTEQRDSAMYRCASSPYGDDYGYTFGSGTRLTVV.

This clone came up once. The chain couples TRBV10-3 to TRBJ1-5; 11 positions agree with TRBD1. The trim removed 3 bases at V and 6 bases at J, leaving 4 bases unmatched. The CDR3 sequence is 15 residues long. Germline V gene sequence: CDR1 ENHRY, CDR2 SYGVKD. The CDR3 bases are TGTGCCATCAGTGAAGGACAGGGGGCGGGTCAGCCCCAGCATTTT. Its translation: CAISEGQGAGQPQHF.

This chain joins TRBV18 and TRBJ1-1, with 10 bases that match TRBD1. The ends lost 3 bases at V and 3 bases at J; junction bases unmatched: 4. The germline CDR1 and CDR2 sequences are KGHSH and LQKENI. CDR3 length equals 15 residues. The CDR3 nucleotides are TGTGCCAGCTCACCCCGACAGGGGGCGGACACTGAAGCTTTCTTT. It codes for CASSPRQGADTEAFF.

This rearrangement joins TRBV10-3 to TRBJ1-2; TRBD1 aligns across 10 bases. CDR3 length equals 14 residues. Per the germline V gene, CDR1 is ENHRY and CDR2 is SYGVKD. After removal of 4 bases from V and 6 bases from J, the junction contained 5 bases not matched to a gene. CDR3 coding DNA: TGTGCCATCAGTGGGGGGGACAGGGGTGATGGCTACACCTTC. This sequence encodes CAISGGDRGDGYTF.

This sequence joins TRBV5-1 and TRBJ1-4, with D perhaps matching TRBD1 (6 bases). The CDR3 has 15 residues. CDR1 is SGHRS and CDR2 is YFSETQ in the germline V gene. V was pared by 2 bases and J by 5 bases, with 13 bases between. CDR3 sequence (DNA): TGCGCCAGCAGCTTTCTACAGGGATCGAATGAAAAACTGTTTTTT. It translates to CASSFLQGSNEKLFF. The full variable domain, rest sourced from reference TRBV5-1 and TRBJ1-4, is KAGVTQTPRYLIKTRGQQVTLSCSPISGHRSVSWYQQTPGQGLQFLFEYFSETQRNKGNFPGRFSGRQFSNSRSEMNVSTLELGDSALYLCASSFLQGSNEKLFFGSGTQLSVL.

CDR3 sequence (DNA): TGCAGTGCTAGTGATTACGGCTACACCTTC. It is translated as CSASDYGYTF. The chain has TRBV20-1 and TRBJ1-2, with D hard to call. Trimming removed 3 bases at V and 8 bases at J, with 7 bases between. The germline V gene has CDR1 DFQATT and CDR2 SNEGSKA (reference sequence). The length of the CDR3 is 10 residues.

The chain joins TRBV5-4 to TRBJ1-2; tentative D call: TRBD1 (6 bases). Germline loops: CDR1 SGHNT, CDR2 YYREEE (reference sequence). Trimming pared 4 bases from V and 2 bases from J, leaving 15 bases between. CDR3 length equals 15 residues. As DNA, the CDR3 is TGTGCCAGCAGCCAGATTCAGGGGAAAAACTATGGCTACACCTTC. It specifies CASSQIQGKNYGYTF.

CDR3 region: CASSLALNREAFF. CDR3 bases: TGTGCCAGCAGCTTAGCGCTTAACAGGGAAGCTTTCTTT. V gene TRBV7-6 combines with J gene TRBJ1-1, with D possibly matching TRBD1 (5 bases). Germline V gene lookup returns CDR1 SGHVS and CDR2 FNYEAQ. The CDR3 runs 13 residues. V was cut by 0 bases and J by 8 bases, with 10 bases left in between. The whole variable domain, filled in from reference TRBV7-6 and TRBJ1-1, reads GAGVSQSPRYKVTKRGQDVALRCDPISGHVSLYWYRQALGQGPEFLTYFNYEAQQDKSGLPNDRFSAERPEGSISTLTIQRTEQRDSAMYRCASSLALNREAFFGQGTRLTVV.

This chain uses TRBV4-2 with TRBJ2-4; the D call may be TRBD1 or TRBD2 (5 bases each). The CDR3 is 15 amino acids. CDR1 is LGHNA and CDR2 is YNFKEQ in the germline V gene. Trimming cost V 1 base and J 6 bases, with 13 bases left between them. CDR3 sequence: CASSQARDLLNIQYF. CDR3 nucleotide sequence: TGTGCCAGCAGCCAAGCCCGGGACCTCCTAAACATTCAGTACTTC.

The chain recombines TRBV5-1 with TRBJ1-2; D is undetermined. The germline V gene encodes CDR1 SGHRS and CDR2 YFSETQ. V was shortened by 7 bases and J by 10 bases, with 14 bases between the two germline ends. The CDR3 length is 11 residues. CDR3 loop: CASGLNEDYTF. The CDR3 DNA sequence: TGCGCCAGCGGGCTGAATGAGGACTACACCTTC.

This clone was seen more than once but under ten times. The chain couples TRBV7-9 to TRBJ1-2; 9 nucleotides align to TRBD1. Germline CDR1 reads SEHNR; CDR2 reads FQNEAQ (reference sequence). This CDR3 is 16 amino acids long. V gave up 5 bases and J gave up 5 bases; unmatched junction bases: 12. The CDR3, as DNA: TGTGCCAGCAGCGAATCGACAGGGGGAGGATGGTATGGCTACACCTTC. Protein sequence: CASSESTGGGWYGYTF.

There are a few counts of this clone. CDR3 in amino acids: CASSPATGGRNNEQFF. The CDR3 DNA follows: TGTGCCAGCTCACCAGCGACAGGGGGTAGGAACAATGAGCAGTTCTTC. V gene TRBV18 combines with J gene TRBJ2-1; 9 positions agree with TRBD1. With V trimmed by 2 bases and J by 5 bases, 7 bases remained unmatched. This CDR3 spans 16 amino acids. Per the germline V gene, CDR1 is KGHSH and CDR2 is LQKENI.

The rearrangement links TRBV5-4 to TRBJ2-5; 12 nucleotides align to TRBD2. V shed 1 base and J 5 bases; nucleotides not matched to a gene: 3. CDR1 is SGHNT and CDR2 is YYREEE in the germline V gene (reference sequence). The CDR3 spans 15 residues. The CDR3 coding sequence is TGTGCCAGCAGCTTGTTGGGGACTAGCGGGGAGACCCAGTACTTC. This sequence encodes CASSLLGTSGETQYF.

This clone was counted once. V gene TRBV19 combines with J gene TRBJ1-1; D is undetermined. Germline CDR1 reads LNHDA; CDR2 reads SQIVND (reference sequence). This CDR3 is 14 amino acids long. V shed 5 bases and J shed 6 bases, with 16 bases lying between them. The CDR3 bases are TGTGCCAGTAGTCGCCGGGAACAGTCATCTGAAGCTTTCTTT. Its translation: CASSRREQSSEAFF. Full variable domain (remainder filled in from reference TRBV19 and TRBJ1-1): DGGITQSPKYLFRKEGQNVTLSCEQNLNHDAMYWYRQDPGQGLRLIYYSQIVNDFQKGDIAEGYSVSREKKESFPLTVTSAQKNPTAFYLCASSRREQSSEAFFGQGTRLTVV.

This rearrangement joins TRBV13 to TRBJ2-4; TRBD1 aligns across 8 bases. V gave up 5 bases and J gave up 0 bases; unmatched junction bases: 6. The germline V gene encodes CDR1 PRHDT and CDR2 FYEKMQ (reference sequence). The CDR3 covers 16 residues. The chain's CDR3 is CASSLRQGLAKNIQYF. The CDR3 bases are TGTGCCAGCAGCCTAAGACAGGGGCTAGCCAAAAACATTCAGTACTTC.

The genes are TRBV30 and TRBJ2-4; 9 nucleotides agree with TRBD1. Trimming took 2 bases from V and 0 from J; bases not matched to a gene: 8. Per germline, CDR1 GTSNPN and CDR2 SVGIG (reference sequence). CDR3 length: 17 residues. The DNA of the CDR3 is TGTGCCTGGAGTATTCGGACAGGGGCTTTAGCCAAAAACATTCAGTACTTC. This gives the protein CAWSIRTGALAKNIQYF.

This clone has only a few counts. V is TRBV11-3 and J is TRBJ2-7, with 8 bases fitting TRBD1. Germline V CDR1 and CDR2: SGHNT, YENEEA. The V segment lost 5 bases and the J segment 2 bases; nucleotides outside the gene matches: 11. The length of the CDR3 is 16 residues. CDR3 protein: CASSQGGAQGAYEQYF. CDR3 DNA: TGTGCCAGCAGCCAAGGCGGGGCACAGGGGGCCTACGAGCAGTACTTC.

This sequence joins TRBV5-4 and TRBJ2-3; 7 nucleotides agree with TRBD1. V lost 7 bases to trimming and J lost 6 bases; unmatched junction nucleotides: 5. The CDR3 is 12 amino acids. Looked up from germline, CDR1 is SGHNT and CDR2 is YYREEE (reference sequence). CDR3 sequence reads: CASGLQGDTQYF. The CDR3 nucleotides read TGTGCCAGCGGTCTACAGGGGGATACGCAGTATTTT.